This entry lists 26 T cell receptor beta chains sequenced from one sample in a study of shared clonotypes between healthy human individuals. Data came from immunoSEQ multiplex PCR; TCRdb stores just in-frame clones and leaves some out. Among about a million clones, roughly 80% were seen once, and the ten largest hold 0.89%. The sample taken for sequencing was memory CD4+ T cells from PBMCs. Subset denoted: CD45RA-negative fraction. The receptors shown here come from a man aged 18 to 35 in good health. Some clones in this sample may be carry-over from other donors' samples.

The rearrangement links TRBV6-5 to TRBJ2-3, with 7 positions matching TRBD2. The germline V gene encodes CDR1 MNHEY and CDR2 SVGAGI. The CDR3 covers 16 residues. V shed 2 bases, J shed 0 bases, and the junction held 5 bases outside the gene matches. CDR3 in DNA: TGTGCCAGCAGTTACGGTATTAGCGGGAGCACAGATACGCAGTATTTT. Translating it yields CASSYGISGSTDTQYF.

This clone was seen a handful of times. The V gene is TRBV15, the J gene TRBJ2-7; 7 positions match TRBD2. This CDR3 is 15 amino acids long. Germline assignment: CDR1 LNHNV and CDR2 YYDKDF (reference sequence). Trimming took 1 base from V and 2 from J; bases not matched to a gene: 5. In DNA form, the CDR3 reads TGTGCCACCAGCAGAGGGGGGGGTACCCCCTACGAGCAGTACTTC. It translates to CATSRGGGTPYEQYF. The whole variable domain, filled in from reference TRBV15 and TRBJ2-7, reads DAMVIQNPRYQVTQFGKPVTLSCSQTLNHNVMYWYQQKSSQAPKLLFHYYDKDFNNEADTPDNFQSRRPNTSFCFLDIRSPGLGDTAMYLCATSRGGGTPYEQYFGPGTRLTVT.

This clone was seen a few times. This chain's CDR3 is CASSSQNTQYF. CDR3 bases: TGTGCCAGCAGCTCACAGAATACGCAGTATTTT. The chain recombines TRBV5-6 with TRBJ2-3; D ambiguous. The V end lost 3 bases, the J end lost 7 bases, and 6 bases lay between the germline ends. This CDR3 contains 11 residues. Per the germline V gene, CDR1 is SGHDT and CDR2 is YYEEEE.

The rearrangement links TRBV14 to TRBJ2-7; 7 bases map to TRBD1. V was pared by 6 bases and J by 9 bases, with 8 bases of the junction left unmatched. CDR1 SGHDN and CDR2 FVKESK come from the germline V gene. The CDR3 runs 12 residues. CDR3 protein: CASSSTGARQYF. CDR3 DNA: TGTGCCAGCAGTTCTACAGGGGCAAGGCAGTACTTC.

The chain has TRBV28 and TRBJ2-3; unclear D gene. The CDR3 totals 15 residues. The germline CDR1 and CDR2 sequences are MDHEN and SYDVKM. V lost 4 bases, J lost 0 bases, and 11 bases lay in between. This CDR3 is CASSSFSGSTDTQYF. The DNA of the CDR3 is TGTGCCAGCAGTTCGTTCTCGGGTAGCACAGATACGCAGTATTTT. Based on the CDR3 plus reference TRBV28 and TRBJ2-3, the full variable domain is DVKVTQSSRYLVKRTGEKVFLECVQDMDHENMFWYRQDPGLGLRLIYFSYDVKMKEKGDIPEGYSVSREKKERFSLILESASTNQTSMYLCASSSFSGSTDTQYFGPGTRLTVL.

The V and J genes are TRBV28 and TRBJ1-1; perhaps TRBD1 as D (6 bases). This CDR3 has 13 amino acids. The ends were cut back, 3 bases at V and 6 bases at J, with 11 bases in the middle. The germline CDR1 and CDR2 sequences are MDHEN and SYDVKM. CDR3 sequence reads: CASSFAGGPEAFF. CDR3 sequence (DNA): TGTGCCAGCAGTTTTGCGGGGGGGCCTGAAGCTTTCTTT.

This chain joins TRBV7-8 and TRBJ2-7; D not certain. V was pared by 1 base and J by 3 bases, with 13 bases between. The CDR3 has 15 residues. The germline V gene encodes CDR1 SGHVS and CDR2 FQNEAQ. The DNA of the CDR3 is TGTGCCAGCAGCTTAGAGGGTAGGGCTTTCTACGAGCAGTACTTC. Translated: CASSLEGRAFYEQYF.

The chain uses TRBV7-9 and TRBJ1-1; 7 nucleotides line up with TRBD1. V lost 5 bases, J lost 4 bases, and 10 bases stayed unmatched. The CDR3 has 15 amino acids. CDR1 and CDR2 (germline): SEHNR, FQNEAQ (reference sequence). DNA for the CDR3: TGTGCCAGCAGCAACCTGCAGGGGGTGGGCACTGAAGCTTTCTTT. It codes for CASSNLQGVGTEAFF.

This chain joins TRBV6-6 and TRBJ1-3, with D unclear. Per the germline V gene, CDR1 is MNHNY and CDR2 is SVGAGI (reference sequence). Deletions cut 0 bases from V and 0 bases from J, with 3 bases between. The CDR3 covers 14 residues. The CDR3 DNA follows: TGTGCCAGCAGTTACTCTCTCTCTGGAAACACCATATATTTT. It encodes CASSYSLSGNTIYF.

V is TRBV19 and J is TRBJ2-6, with D possibly being TRBD1 (6 bases). The CDR3 length is 16 residues. The germline V gene encodes CDR1 LNHDA and CDR2 SQIVND (reference sequence). The germline V and J ends were trimmed by 5 bases and 0 bases, with 11 bases remaining between them. The DNA for the CDR3 is TGTGCCAGTAGTTCAGGGGCGGGCTCTGGGGCCAACGTCCTGACTTTC. This translates into CASSSGAGSGANVLTF.

The chain uses TRBV7-3 and TRBJ1-2; no definite D call. Germline lookup yields CDR1 SGHTA and CDR2 FQGTGA. The CDR3 consists of 13 residues. V was trimmed by 2 bases and J by 4 bases, leaving 8 bases between them. Here the CDR3 reads CASSLGGRYGYTF. In DNA form, the CDR3 reads TGTGCCAGCAGCTTAGGCGGACGCTATGGCTACACCTTC. Looking up the rest from reference TRBV7-3 and TRBJ1-2 gives the full variable domain: GAGVSQTPSNKVTEKGKYVELRCDPISGHTALYWYRQSLGQGPEFLIYFQGTGAADDSGLPNDRFFAVRPEGSVSTLKIQRTERGDSAVYLCASSLGGRYGYTFGSGTRLTVV.

The V gene is TRBV28, the J gene TRBJ2-1, with 8 bases aligning to TRBD2. This CDR3 is 15 amino acids long. Germline lookup yields CDR1 MDHEN and CDR2 SYDVKM. V shed 2 bases and J 7 bases; nucleotides not matched to a gene: 7. The CDR3 DNA is TGTGCCAGCAGTTTAGCGAGCGGGAGTATGAATGAGCAGTTCTTC. Encoded protein: CASSLASGSMNEQFF.

This sequence joins TRBV4-1 and TRBJ2-5; no reliable D call. V was pared by 0 bases and J by 2 bases, with 16 bases between. The CDR3 sequence is 17 residues long. Germline V gene sequence: CDR1 MGHRA, CDR2 YSYEKL. CDR3 in DNA: TGCGCCAGCAGCCAAGATGTTGCGGCTCGGGTTCAAGAGACCCAGTACTTC. Encoded protein: CASSQDVAARVQETQYF.

This clone showed up just once. The chain recombines TRBV10-2 with TRBJ2-6; D is possibly TRBD1 (6 bases). Germline V gene sequence: CDR1 WSHSY, CDR2 SAAADI. The CDR3 has 17 amino acids. V gave up 0 bases and J gave up 4 bases, with 13 bases separating them. This CDR3 reads CASSESMGAAGANVLTF. The CDR3 nucleotides read TGCGCCAGCAGTGAGTCGATGGGGGCGGCCGGGGCCAACGTCCTGACTTTC.

This chain uses TRBV7-3 with TRBJ1-2, with D unresolved. Looked up from germline, CDR1 is SGHTA and CDR2 is FQGTGA. There are 13 residues in the CDR3. Trimming pared 2 bases from V and 7 bases from J, leaving 11 bases between. The CDR3 DNA sequence: TGTGCCAGCAGCTTAGGAGGACGTAGTGGCTACACCTTC. Its protein is CASSLGGRSGYTF.

This chain joins TRBV11-2 and TRBJ2-1; TRBD2 agrees at 10 bases. Trimming cost V 1 base and J 7 bases; bases outside gene matches: 7. The germline V gene has CDR1 SGHAT and CDR2 FQNNGV. This CDR3 contains 16 residues. The CDR3 nucleotides are TGTGCCAGCAGCTTAGGGGGTCTAGCGGGAGCGAATGAGCAGTTCTTC. Its translation is CASSLGGLAGANEQFF.

The chain links TRBV28 to TRBJ2-3; 10 positions agree with TRBD2. V lost 7 bases to trimming and J lost 5 bases; unmatched junction nucleotides: 12. This CDR3 has 16 amino acids. Germline V lookup: CDR1 MDHEN, CDR2 SYDVKM. The CDR3 sequence: CASTQAGGPSRDTQYF. In nucleotides, the CDR3 is TGTGCCAGCACTCAAGCGGGAGGGCCTTCCCGAGATACGCAGTATTTT.

In nucleotides, the CDR3 is TGTGCCAGCAGCCTTAGCGGGAGCGGACCGTTTACCTTCACAGATACGCAGTATTTT. Its protein product is CASSLSGSGPFTFTDTQYF. The chain recombines TRBV9 with TRBJ2-3, with 9 nucleotides matching TRBD2. Germline CDR1 reads SGDLS; CDR2 reads YYNGEE. The trim removed 4 bases at V and 2 bases at J, leaving 17 bases unmatched. The CDR3 is 19 amino acids.

This clone was recorded a few times. The chain employs TRBV7-2 and TRBJ2-2; 7 bases line up with TRBD2. The V and J ends lost 6 bases and 9 bases, in that order; junction bases with no gene match: 10. Germline loops: CDR1 SGHTA, CDR2 FQGNSA. The CDR3 has 14 amino acids. CDR3 nucleotides: TGTGCCAGCAGGGGAGGGGACGCCCCCCGGGAGCTGTTTTTT. Its translation is CASRGGDAPRELFF.

The chain combines TRBV10-3 with TRBJ2-7; 12 bases fit TRBD2. The germline V gene encodes CDR1 ENHRY and CDR2 SYGVKD. V was pared by 6 bases and J by 3 bases, with 6 bases of the junction left unmatched. The CDR3 spans 15 residues. CDR3 sequence (DNA): TGTGCCATCAGGGCTACTAGCGGGAGGTACTACGAGCAGTACTTC. Its protein is CAIRATSGRYYEQYF.

The rearrangement joins TRBV2 to TRBJ2-3, with D hard to call. This CDR3 region has 15 residues. V lost 6 bases and J 2 bases, leaving 15 bases between the germline ends. From germline, CDR1 is SNHLY and CDR2 FYNNEI. CDR3 DNA sequence: TGTGCCAGCAGGAGGCTAGTGGAGCCCACAGATACGCAGTATTTT. Protein product: CASRRLVEPTDTQYF.

The V call is TRBV18, the J call TRBJ2-2; 8 positions agree with TRBD2. This CDR3 contains 16 residues. The J segment lost 2 bases and the V segment lost 3 bases, leaving 5 bases of the junction unmatched. CDR1 and CDR2 from the germline V gene are KGHSH and LQKENI. The CDR3 here is CASSPPGRGNTGELFF. The CDR3 DNA reads TGTGCCAGCTCACCCCCCGGGAGGGGTAACACCGGGGAGCTGTTTTTT.

This chain joins TRBV28 and TRBJ2-1, with 7 bases identical to TRBD1. V dropped 7 bases and J dropped 0; count of bases not matched to a gene: 3. Germline CDR1 and CDR2: MDHEN and SYDVKM. The CDR3 covers 14 residues. CDR3 DNA sequence: TGTGCCAGCAACGCAGGGGGCTCCTACAATGAGCAGTTCTTC. It encodes CASNAGGSYNEQFF.

The chain joins TRBV6-6 to TRBJ2-7; tentatively, D is TRBD2 (6 bases). Germline-derived CDR1 and CDR2 are MNHNY and SVGAGI (reference sequence). The ends were cut back, 6 bases at V and 2 bases at J, with 14 bases in the middle. The CDR3 loop spans 14 amino acids. CDR3 DNA sequence: TGTGCCAGCAGCCGCGCCGGGAGCACCTACGAGCAGTACTTC. It yields the protein CASSRAGSTYEQYF.

This chain links TRBV5-4 with TRBJ1-3, with D unresolved. The length of the CDR3 is 16 residues. Germline values: CDR1 SGHNT, CDR2 YYREEE (reference sequence). The V end was cut by 4 bases, the J end by 0 bases, with 14 bases between. The CDR3 here is CASSLSGILSGNTIYF. CDR3 nucleotide sequence: TGTGCCAGCAGCCTCTCGGGGATTCTCTCTGGAAACACCATATATTTT.

In its sample, this clone was seen once. One base away lies a much larger clone, so this may be a sequencing read error. Other nucleotide sequences in the sample specify the same CDR3. The chain recombines TRBV19 with TRBJ1-2; D is unresolved. Germline assignment: CDR1 LNHDA and CDR2 SQIVND (reference sequence). The CDR3 covers 11 residues. In DNA form, the CDR3 reads TGTGCCAGTAGACAAAACTATGGCTACACTTTC. This encodes CASRQNYGYTF.